A single TCR beta chain is shown here with its context. Other DNA sequences from this sample encode an identical CDR3 as well. Profiling relied on immunoSEQ multiplex PCR, and the TCRdb table lists in-frame clones only, not all of them. Here the sample spans around 270,000 clones, roughly 91% being singletons. This CDR3 is 12 amino acids long. Looked up from germline, CDR1 is SGHRS and CDR2 is YFSETQ. Trimming removed 4 bases from V and 3 bases from J; junction bases left unmatched: 1. The data derive from a study of blood T cell repertoires in COVID-19. Across the study: PBMCs, B-cell-depleted T cells, or T cells were the source of the cDNA or gDNA that made up the material.

The chain links TRBV5-1 to TRBJ2-7; 7 nucleotides align to TRBD1. This receptor was obtained from a man in his forties or fifties with acute or convalescent COVID-19. Sequenced material: peripheral blood. CDR3: CASSRDSYEQYF. DNA of the CDR3: TGCGCCAGCAGCCGGGACAGCTACGAGCAGTACTTC.